This TCR beta chain was sequenced during a study of blood T cell repertoires in COVID-19. Study context: The United States, Italy and Spain supplied acute and convalescent COVID-19 samples.

Enrollment of patients from Seattle took place during active infection, with longitudinal follow-up. The V segment lost 5 bases and the J segment 4 bases; nucleotides outside the gene matches: 7. From germline, CDR1 is SGHRS and CDR2 YFSETQ. This CDR3 spans 15 amino acids. In the authors' workflow: Nucleated cell counts were estimated from reference gene primer amplification. The assay was immunoSEQ multiplex PCR, and TCRdb's table has in-frame clones only and misses some. V, J and clone size were drawn from that table, and D and trimming were deduced from the DNA. Here the sample spans tens of thousands of clones, more than 75% being singletons.

This TCR was recovered from a woman of 80 years or more with COVID-19, enrolled during active disease. The sequenced sample was peripheral blood. The chain recombines TRBV5-1 with TRBJ2-5, with 11 bases aligning to TRBD1. The CDR3 reads CASSRTGGFGETQYF. Here the CDR3 DNA reads TGCGCCAGCAGTCGGACAGGGGGCTTCGGAGAGACCCAGTACTTC. Together with reference TRBV5-1 and TRBJ2-5, the CDR3 gives the full variable domain: KAGVTQTPRYLIKTRGQQVTLSCSPISGHRSVSWYQQTPGQGLQFLFEYFSETQRNKGNFPGRFSGRQFSNSRSEMNVSTLELGDSALYLCASSRTGGFGETQYFGPGTRLLVL.